One and the same sample provided the 8 T cell receptor beta chains below, sequenced in a study of cytomegalovirus exposure and HLA in healthy donors. The primer mix had 60 Vbeta and 13 Jbeta primers. Sequenced by immunoSEQ multiplex PCR; TCRdb stores in-frame clones only, minus some. The data hold around 190,000 clones, with about nine tenths observed a single time. The specimen sequenced was PBMCs. These receptor sequences come from a boy under 10 years old in good health and CMV-seronegative.

The J gene is TRBJ2-3, the V gene TRBV4-1; the D gene is possibly TRBD1 (6 bases). Germline V gives CDR1 MGHRA, CDR2 YSYEKL. The CDR3 is 17 amino acids. Trimming took off 3 bases at V and 0 bases at J, with 16 bases between the two ends. The CDR3, as DNA: TGCGCCAGCAGCCACGGCGGACAGAACCCTAGCACAGATACGCAGTATTTT. Translation gives CASSHGGQNPSTDTQYF.

The chain couples TRBV10-1 to TRBJ1-2; TRBD1 aligns across 9 bases. There are 17 residues in the CDR3. The ends lost 6 bases at V and 7 bases at J; junction bases unmatched: 18. Germline V gene lookup returns CDR1 WNHNN and CDR2 SYGVQD (reference sequence). The CDR3 loop reads CASRPKQKRGQGFGYTF. The CDR3 bases are TGCGCCAGCAGACCCAAACAAAAACGGGGACAGGGCTTTGGCTACACCTTC.

The chain joins TRBV27 to TRBJ2-7; weak D call: TRBD1 (5 bases). Germline V lookup: CDR1 MNHEY, CDR2 SMNVEV (reference sequence). V was cut by 2 bases and J by 2 bases, with 13 bases left in between. The CDR3 runs 15 residues. The DNA for the CDR3 is TGTGCCAGCAGTTTAAAGGGGCGGTTTACCTACGAGCAGTACTTC. As protein: CASSLKGRFTYEQYF.

This chain joins TRBV27 and TRBJ1-5; 8 nucleotides align to TRBD1. Germline V lookup: CDR1 MNHEY, CDR2 SMNVEV (reference sequence). The CDR3 sequence is 14 residues long. The V segment lost 6 bases and the J segment 5 bases; nucleotides outside the gene matches: 6. CDR3 sequence: CASSRQGWDQPQHF. In nucleotides, the CDR3 is TGTGCCAGCAGCCGACAGGGGTGGGATCAGCCCCAGCATTTT.

V usage is TRBV4-1 and J usage is TRBJ2-3; D gene unclear. V lost 4 bases, J lost 0 bases, and 8 bases lay in between. The CDR3 is 14 residues long. Germline loops: CDR1 MGHRA, CDR2 YSYEKL. The CDR3 sequence: CASSPARSTDTQYF. The DNA of the CDR3 is TGCGCCAGCAGCCCAGCGAGGAGCACAGATACGCAGTATTTT.

The V gene is TRBV5-1, the J gene TRBJ2-1; D is undetermined. The CDR3 length is 16 residues. The germline V and J ends were trimmed by 0 bases and 8 bases, with 18 bases remaining between them. Germline CDR1 is SGHRS and CDR2 is YFSETQ. CDR3 DNA: TGCGCCAGCAGCTTGGCCGATCAAACCGGTTTGGATGAGCAGTTCTTC. This translates into CASSLADQTGLDEQFF.

V gene TRBV6-5 combines with J gene TRBJ1-1; the D gene is possibly TRBD1 (6 bases). The germline gives CDR1 MNHEY, CDR2 SVGAGI. This CDR3 contains 15 residues. V was cut by 4 bases and J by 0 bases, with 12 bases left in between. DNA for the CDR3: TGTGCCAGCAGTTCGCCGGGACATTTGAACACTGAAGCTTTCTTT. Its translation: CASSSPGHLNTEAFF.

The gene calls are TRBV28 and TRBJ1-2; 8 bases map to TRBD1. Germline V gene lookup returns CDR1 MDHEN and CDR2 SYDVKM. Trimming removed 3 bases from V and 8 bases from J; junction bases left unmatched: 11. The CDR3 covers 15 residues. In nucleotides, the CDR3 is TGTGCCAGCAGTTTTCTCCCTGGACAGGGAAGAGGCTACACCTTC. Translation: CASSFLPGQGRGYTF.